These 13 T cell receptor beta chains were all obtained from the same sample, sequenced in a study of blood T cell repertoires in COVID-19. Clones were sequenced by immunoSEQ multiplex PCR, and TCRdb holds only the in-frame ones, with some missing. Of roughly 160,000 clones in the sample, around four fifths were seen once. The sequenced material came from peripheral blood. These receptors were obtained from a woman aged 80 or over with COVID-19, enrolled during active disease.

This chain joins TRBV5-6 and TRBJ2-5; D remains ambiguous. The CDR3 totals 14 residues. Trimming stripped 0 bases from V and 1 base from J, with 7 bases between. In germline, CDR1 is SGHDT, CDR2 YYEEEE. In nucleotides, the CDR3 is TGTGCCAGCAGCTTGGACCGGGTCCAAGAGACCCAGTACTTC. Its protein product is CASSLDRVQETQYF.

The CDR3 DNA follows: TGTGCCAGCAGTCTTCAGAGGAATCAGCCCCAGCATTTT. Translated: CASSLQRNQPQHF. This chain joins TRBV12-3 or TRBV12-4 and TRBJ1-5; the D is unclear. Trimming cost V 5 bases and J 4 bases, with 9 bases left between them. The CDR3 has 13 residues.

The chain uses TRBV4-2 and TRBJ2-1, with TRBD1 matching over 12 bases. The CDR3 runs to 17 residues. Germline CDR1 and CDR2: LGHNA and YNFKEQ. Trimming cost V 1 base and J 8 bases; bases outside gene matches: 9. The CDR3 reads CASSQGRGGTGGHEQFF. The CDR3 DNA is TGTGCCAGCAGCCAAGGTAGAGGCGGGACAGGGGGCCATGAGCAGTTCTTC.

CDR3 nucleotides: TGTGCCAGCAGCTTAGAGGGCGGGGCGATTTACAATGAGCAGTTCTTC. It specifies CASSLEGGAIYNEQFF. The J gene is TRBJ2-1, the V gene TRBV7-8; D possibly corresponds to TRBD2 (6 bases). The germline V and J ends were trimmed by 1 base and 4 bases, with 14 bases remaining between them. The germline CDR1 and CDR2 sequences are SGHVS and FQNEAQ. The CDR3 extends over 16 amino acids.

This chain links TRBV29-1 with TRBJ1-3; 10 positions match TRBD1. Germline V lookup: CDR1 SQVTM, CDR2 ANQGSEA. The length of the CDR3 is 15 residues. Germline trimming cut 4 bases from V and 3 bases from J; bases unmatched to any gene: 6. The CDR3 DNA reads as TGCAGCGTTGGTGGGACAGGGGTGTTTGGAAACACCATATATTTT. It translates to CSVGGTGVFGNTIYF.

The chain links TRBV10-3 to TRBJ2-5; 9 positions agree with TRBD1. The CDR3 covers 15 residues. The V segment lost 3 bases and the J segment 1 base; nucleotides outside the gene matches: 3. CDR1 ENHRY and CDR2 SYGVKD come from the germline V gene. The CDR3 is CAISDRDRVQETQYF. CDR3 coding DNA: TGTGCCATCAGTGACAGGGACAGGGTCCAAGAGACCCAGTACTTC.

The CDR3 protein is CASRGGLAEQFF. CDR3 in DNA: TGTGCCAGCAGAGGTGGGCTGGCGGAGCAGTTCTTC. V is TRBV28 and J is TRBJ2-1; D gene ambiguous. The germline gives CDR1 MDHEN, CDR2 SYDVKM. V lost 6 bases to trimming and J lost 10 bases, with 13 bases between them. The CDR3 is 12 amino acids.

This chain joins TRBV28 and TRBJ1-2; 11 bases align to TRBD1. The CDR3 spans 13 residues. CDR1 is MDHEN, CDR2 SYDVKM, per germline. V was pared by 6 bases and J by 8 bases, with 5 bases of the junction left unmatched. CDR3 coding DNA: TGTGCCAGCAGAGAGGGACAGGGGGTCGGCTACACCTTC. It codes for CASREGQGVGYTF.

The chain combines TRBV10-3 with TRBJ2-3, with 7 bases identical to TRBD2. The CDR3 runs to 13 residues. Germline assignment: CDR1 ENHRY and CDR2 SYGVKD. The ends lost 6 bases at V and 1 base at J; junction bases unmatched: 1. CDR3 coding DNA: TGTGCCATCAGGGCGGGGGGCACAGATACGCAGTATTTT. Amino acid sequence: CAIRAGGTDTQYF.

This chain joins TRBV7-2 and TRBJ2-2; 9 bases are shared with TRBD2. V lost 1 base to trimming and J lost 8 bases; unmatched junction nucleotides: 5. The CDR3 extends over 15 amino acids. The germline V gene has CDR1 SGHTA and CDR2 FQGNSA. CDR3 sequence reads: CASSLVAGGLGELFF. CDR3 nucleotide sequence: TGTGCCAGCAGCTTAGTCGCGGGAGGGTTGGGGGAGCTGTTTTTT.

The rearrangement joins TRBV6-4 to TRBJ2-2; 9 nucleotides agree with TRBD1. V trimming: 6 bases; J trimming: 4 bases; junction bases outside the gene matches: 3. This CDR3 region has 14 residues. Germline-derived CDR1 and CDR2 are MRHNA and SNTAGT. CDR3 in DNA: TGTGCCAGCAGCCTGGACAGGGGCACCGGGGAGCTGTTTTTT. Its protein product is CASSLDRGTGELFF.

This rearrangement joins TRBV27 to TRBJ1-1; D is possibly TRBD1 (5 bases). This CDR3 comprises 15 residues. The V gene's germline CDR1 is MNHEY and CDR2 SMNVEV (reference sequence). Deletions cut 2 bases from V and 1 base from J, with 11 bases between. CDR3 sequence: CASSLIGAENTEAFF. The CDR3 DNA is TGTGCCAGCAGTTTAATTGGGGCGGAGAACACTGAAGCTTTCTTT.

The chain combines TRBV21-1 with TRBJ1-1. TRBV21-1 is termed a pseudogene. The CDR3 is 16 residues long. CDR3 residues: CASSKGGVPESAEAFF. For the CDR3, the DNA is TGTGCCAGCAGCAAAGGGGGGGTCCCTGAGAGTGCTGAAGCTTTCTTT.